This T cell receptor (beta chain) was sequenced in a study of cytomegalovirus exposure and HLA in healthy donors. As for this clone: The target antigen is unknown.

Study results and limitations: A few of the chains that were CMV-associated were confirmed in vitro to be specific for CMV antigens. A later analysis linked a missense variant in DCLRE1C to the trimming of TCR beta V and J genes. Later work found most CMV-associated TCR beta chains apparently HLA-restricted.

The study ran its PCR with 60 Vbeta and 13 Jbeta primers. The protocol was immunoSEQ multiplex PCR, while the TCRdb copy is restricted to in-frame clones and leaves out a portion. The data contain 200,000 to 250,000 clones, just under 70% of them seen just once; the ten biggest clones take up 2.5% to 3%. CDR1 and CDR2 from the germline V gene are SEHNR and FQNEAQ (reference sequence). The CDR3 extends over 15 amino acids. The V gene end was trimmed by 5 bases and the J gene end by 7 bases; junction bases not matched to a gene: 8. The rearrangement joins TRBV7-9 to TRBJ2-2; 9 nucleotides align to TRBD1. The material sequenced was PBMCs. The source is a man in his forties or fifties in good health and CMV-seropositive. CDR3 DNA: TGTGCCAGCAGCGTCCGGGACAGGGCGAGCGGGGAGCTGTTTTTT. Translated: CASSVRDRASGELFF. Supplemented by reference TRBV7-9 and TRBJ2-2, the full variable domain reads DTGVSQNPRHKITKRGQNVTFRCDPISEHNRLYWYRQTLGQGPEFLTYFQNEAQLEKSRLLSDRFSAERPKGSFSTLEIQRTEQGDSAMYLCASSVRDRASGELFFGEGSRLTVL.